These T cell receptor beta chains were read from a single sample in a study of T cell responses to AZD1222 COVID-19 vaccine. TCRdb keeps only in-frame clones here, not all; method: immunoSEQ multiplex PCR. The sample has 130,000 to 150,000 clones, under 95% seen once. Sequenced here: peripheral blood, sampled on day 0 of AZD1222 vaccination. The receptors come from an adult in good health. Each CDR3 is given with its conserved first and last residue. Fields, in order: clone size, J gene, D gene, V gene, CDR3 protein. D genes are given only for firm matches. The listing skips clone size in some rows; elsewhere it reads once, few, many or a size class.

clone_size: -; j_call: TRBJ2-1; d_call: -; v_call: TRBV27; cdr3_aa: CASSSRRSLGSNEQFF
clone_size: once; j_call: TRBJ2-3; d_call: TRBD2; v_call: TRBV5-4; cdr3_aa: CASSRAGGYPDTQYF
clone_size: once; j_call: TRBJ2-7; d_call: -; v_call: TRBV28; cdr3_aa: CASRTVRGGYEQYF
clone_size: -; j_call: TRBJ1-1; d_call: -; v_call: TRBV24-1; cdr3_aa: CATKERGNTEAFF
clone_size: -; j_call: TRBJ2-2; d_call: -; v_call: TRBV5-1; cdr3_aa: CASSLGGTANTGELFF
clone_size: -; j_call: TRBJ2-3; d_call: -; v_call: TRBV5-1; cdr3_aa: CASSRGSADTQYF
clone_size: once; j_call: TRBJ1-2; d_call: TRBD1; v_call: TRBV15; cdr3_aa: CATSRDPGGNYGYTF
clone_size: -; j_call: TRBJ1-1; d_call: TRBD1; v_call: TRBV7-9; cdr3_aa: CASSLHRGPEAFF
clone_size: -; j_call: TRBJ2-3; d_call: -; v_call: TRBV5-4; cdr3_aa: CASSTDADTQYF
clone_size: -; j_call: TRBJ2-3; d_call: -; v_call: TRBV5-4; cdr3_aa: CASSLGVISTDTQYF
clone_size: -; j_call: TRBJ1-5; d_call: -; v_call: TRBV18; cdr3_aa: CASSPHPAGNQPQHF
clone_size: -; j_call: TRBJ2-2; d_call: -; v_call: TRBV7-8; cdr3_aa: CASSLKRTNTGELFF
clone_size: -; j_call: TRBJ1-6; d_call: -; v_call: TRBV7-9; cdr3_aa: CASSSLGGGLNNSPLHF
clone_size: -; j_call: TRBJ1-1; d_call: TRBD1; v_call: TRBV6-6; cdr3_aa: CASNNRQGGTEAFF
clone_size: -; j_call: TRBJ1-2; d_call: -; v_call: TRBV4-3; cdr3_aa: CASSQDAANYGYTF
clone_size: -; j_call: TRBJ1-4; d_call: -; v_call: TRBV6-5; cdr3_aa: CASSSVFSNEKLFF
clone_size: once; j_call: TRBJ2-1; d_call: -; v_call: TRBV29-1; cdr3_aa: CSVDQGLQNNEQFF
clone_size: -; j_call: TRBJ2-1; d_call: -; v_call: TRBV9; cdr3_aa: CASSATSEQFF
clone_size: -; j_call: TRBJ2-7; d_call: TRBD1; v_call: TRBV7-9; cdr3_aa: CASREGTGRPYEQYF
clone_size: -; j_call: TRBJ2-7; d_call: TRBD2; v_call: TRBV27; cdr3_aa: CASSPTSVGRAYEQYF
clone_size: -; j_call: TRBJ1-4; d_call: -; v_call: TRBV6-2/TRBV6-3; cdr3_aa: CASSPRPTPTNEKLFF
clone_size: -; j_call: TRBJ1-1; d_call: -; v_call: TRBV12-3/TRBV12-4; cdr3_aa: CASRPVWSPEAFF
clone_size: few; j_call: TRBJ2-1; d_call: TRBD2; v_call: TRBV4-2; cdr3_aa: CASSGISRTSGMGDEQFF
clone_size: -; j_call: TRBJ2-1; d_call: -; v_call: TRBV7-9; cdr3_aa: CASSRLYNEQFF
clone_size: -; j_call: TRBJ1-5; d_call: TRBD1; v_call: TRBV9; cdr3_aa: CASSVSGGGQPQHF
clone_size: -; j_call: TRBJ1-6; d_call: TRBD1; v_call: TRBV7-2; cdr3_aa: CASSLAVTGASPLHF
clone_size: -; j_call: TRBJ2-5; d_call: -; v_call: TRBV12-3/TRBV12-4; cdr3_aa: CASSPQGETQYF
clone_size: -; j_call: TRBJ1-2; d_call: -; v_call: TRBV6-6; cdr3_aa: CASTAPFGGDYGYTF